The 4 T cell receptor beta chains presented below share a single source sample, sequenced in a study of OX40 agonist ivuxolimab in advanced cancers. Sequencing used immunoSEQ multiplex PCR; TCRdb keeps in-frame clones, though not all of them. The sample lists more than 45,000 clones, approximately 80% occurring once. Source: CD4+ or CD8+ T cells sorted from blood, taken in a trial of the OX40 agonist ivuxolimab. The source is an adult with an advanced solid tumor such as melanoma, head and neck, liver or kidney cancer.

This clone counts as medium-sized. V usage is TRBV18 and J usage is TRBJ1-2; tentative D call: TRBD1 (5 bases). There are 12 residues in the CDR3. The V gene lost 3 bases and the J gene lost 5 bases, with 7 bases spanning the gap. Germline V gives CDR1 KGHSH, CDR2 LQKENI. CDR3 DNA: TGTGCCAGCTCACCGGGGGGTTATGGCTACACCTTC. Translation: CASSPGGYGYTF.

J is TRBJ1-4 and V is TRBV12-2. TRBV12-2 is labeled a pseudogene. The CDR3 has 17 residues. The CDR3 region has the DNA TGTGCAAGTCGCTTACCTCGGGTACGGGGGCGGTGGGAAAAACTGTTTTTT. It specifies CASRLPRVRGRWEKLFF.

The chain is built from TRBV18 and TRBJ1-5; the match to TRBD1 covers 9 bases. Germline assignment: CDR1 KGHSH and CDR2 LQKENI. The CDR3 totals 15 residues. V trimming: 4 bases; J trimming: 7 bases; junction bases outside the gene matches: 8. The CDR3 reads CASSLNTGGGQPQHF. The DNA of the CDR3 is TGTGCCAGCTCACTGAATACAGGGGGCGGGCAGCCCCAGCATTTT.

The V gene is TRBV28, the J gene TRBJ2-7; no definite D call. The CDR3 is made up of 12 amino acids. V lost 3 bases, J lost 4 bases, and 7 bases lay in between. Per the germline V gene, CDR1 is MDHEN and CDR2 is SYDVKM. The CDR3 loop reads CASSLAFYEQYF. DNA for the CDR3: TGTGCCAGCAGTTTGGCTTTTTACGAGCAGTACTTC.